This T cell receptor (beta chain) came from a study of blood T cell repertoires in COVID-19. The overall study: COVID-19 samples, acute and convalescent, were from the United States, Italy and Spain. From T cells, B-cell-depleted T cells, or PBMCs came the material, which was cDNA or gDNA.

In the authors' workflow: Counts of nucleated cells, estimated from reference gene primer amplification, were obtained. Here immunoSEQ multiplex PCR was the method, and the copy in TCRdb shows in-frame clones only, minus some. Clone size and V and J calls were adopted from that table, with D and trimming inferred from the DNA. The repertoire holds around 200,000 clones, with roughly 84% as singletons. The CDR3 has 17 residues. Germline-derived CDR1 and CDR2 are SGDLS and YYNGEE. V was clipped by 0 bases and J by 0 bases, with 13 bases between them. The sequence was obtained from an elderly woman with acute or convalescent COVID-19. The chain has TRBV9 and TRBJ1-3; D is uncertain. The specimen was peripheral blood. CDR3 bases: TGTGCCAGCAGCGTAGTGGGAGCTGGGGACTCTGGAAACACCATATATTTT. Its protein product is CASSVVGAGDSGNTIYF. Full variable domain (rest looked up from reference TRBV9 and TRBJ1-3): DSGVTQTPKHLITATGQRVTLRCSPRSGDLSVYWYQQSLDQGLQFLIQYYNGEERAKGNILERFSAQQFPDLHSELNLSSLELGDSALYFCASSVVGAGDSGNTIYFGEGSWLTVV.